This entry concerns a single TCR beta chain. There are a few counts of this clone. Its antigen is unknown. Per-base qualities were not stored, and no clone one base away is much larger. The entire isolated RNA was reverse transcribed using the High Capacity cDNA Reverse Transcription Kit, and thus expressed TCRB transcripts were sequenced. Naive, central memory and regulatory T cell samples underwent deep immunoSEQ sequencing, averaging about 3.3 million total reads per sample. Sorted cells were lysed in RLT buffer, and RNA was extracted using DNase-treated RNeasy Micro or Mini kits according to cell number. To prevent cross-contamination, each cell subset was processed individually, whereas patient and healthy donor samples were processed jointly. The immunoSEQ multiplex PCR was used to amplify TCRB sequences from cDNA, generating 87-bp fragments that spanned the CDR3 region. Amplicons were sequenced on the Illumina HiSeq platform. As for the authors' bioinformatics: Synthetic template baselines were used to correct PCR bias computationally, reads within Hamming distance 2 were collapsed together, and singletons that could not be merged were discarded. By aligning reads against IMGT, V, D and J genes, CDR3 length, and insertions or deletions at six rearrangement sites were assigned. Within each subset, clonotype counts were normalized to the number of sorted cells before true diversity and Gini coefficients were calculated with the tcR R package. The overlap coefficient, calculated on TCRB nucleotide sequences, was used to measure repertoire sharing. Out-of-frame TCRB sequences from naive cells were analyzed to stand in for the pre-selection repertoire. As stored in TCRdb, this immuneACCESS dataset retains in-frame rearrangements with V and J assigned. A fraction of the clones does not appear; measured against another copy, unresolved V genes explain less than half of the discrepancy, and the remainder lacks a known reason. For V, J and clone size, that table is used; D and trimming come from the DNA. Recorded for this sample are around 260,000 clones; approximately 25% of them occurred a single time. Over 0.01% of the sample is in the top ten clones.

This entry is derived from a study of beta chain features in type 1 diabetes (dated by TCRdb to the late 2010s). With respect to the entire study: Patients and healthy donors did not differ in mean age, gender distribution, total cell number or subset yield. A total of some 100,000,000 sorted cells were examined across all samples, and a strong correlation was observed between cell number per subset and RNA yield. Regulatory and stem cell-like memory subsets were isolated from only 8 patients and roughly eight healthy donors, whereas naive and central memory subsets came from all 30 or so donors. The study compared the TCRB repertoires of sorted circulating CD4+ T cell subsets in recently diagnosed type 1 diabetes patients with those in matched healthy donors. Broad study findings and their caveats: At VDJ recombination sites, type 1 diabetes patients had fewer insertions and more deleted nucleotides, which implies abnormalities in thymic rearrangement. Sequencing cDNA rather than genomic DNA could over-represent highly expressing activated cells, although activation and CD3 levels did not differ between groups. Type 1 diabetes patients showed a moderate but significant shortening of TCRB CDR3 length in all four CD4+ subsets. PCR may preferentially amplify shorter templates, but because patient and control samples were amplified and corrected together, any resulting skew would affect both groups equally. Only small numbers of individuals were included in the HLA sub-analyses, which left unresolved whether HLA type had any influence on TCRB rearrangement. Naive, central memory and regulatory TCRB repertoires appeared more similar among patients than among healthy donors.

A single peripheral blood draw of approximately 110 mL on average was collected from each donor into heparinised tubes. Using a panel that included CD45RO, CCR7, CD25, CD127, CD95 and CD27, naive, central memory, regulatory and stem cell-like memory CD4+ T cells were sorted on a BD FACSAria II. All sorted populations exceeded 95% purity. PBMCs were separated immediately by Lymphoprep density gradient centrifugation and were stained directly, without being cultured. To minimize batch effects, samples were stained and sorted in pairs, one healthy donor with one patient per experiment. Trimming accounts for 1 base at V and 3 bases at J, while the number of junction bases matched to no gene is 2. CDR3 length: 15 amino acids, cysteine to phenylalanine. The DNA shown is the 45-base CDR3, in frame from base 1. The germline V gene supplies CDR1 SGHTS and CDR2 YDEGEE.

The sequenced material came from naive CD4+ T cells from blood. The cell subset or site label of this sample denotes: true naive CD4+ T cells. The receptor comes from a woman in her 30s with type 1 diabetes. This sequence uses TRBV5-8 and TRBJ1-4; a stretch of 8 junction bases matches TRBD1. The CDR3 region has the sequence CASSLSTGANEKLFF. DNA sequence: TGTGCCAGCAGCTTGTCGACAGGGGCTAATGAAAAACTGTTTTTT.